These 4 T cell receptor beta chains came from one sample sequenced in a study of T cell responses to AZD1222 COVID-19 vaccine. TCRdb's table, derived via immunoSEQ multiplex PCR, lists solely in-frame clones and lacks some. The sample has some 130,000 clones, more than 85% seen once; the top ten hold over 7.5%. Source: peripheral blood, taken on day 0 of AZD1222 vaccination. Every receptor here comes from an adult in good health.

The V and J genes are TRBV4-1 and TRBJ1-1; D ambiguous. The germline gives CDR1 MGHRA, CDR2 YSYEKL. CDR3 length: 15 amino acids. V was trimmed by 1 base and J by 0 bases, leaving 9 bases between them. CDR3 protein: CASSQVPNMNTEAFF. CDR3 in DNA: TGCGCCAGCAGCCAAGTTCCTAATATGAACACTGAAGCTTTCTTT.

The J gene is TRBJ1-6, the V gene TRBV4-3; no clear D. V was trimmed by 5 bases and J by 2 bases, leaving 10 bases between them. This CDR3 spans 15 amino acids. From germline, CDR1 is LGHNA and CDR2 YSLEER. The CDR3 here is CASSSPGPYNSPLHF. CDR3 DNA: TGCGCCAGCAGCTCCCCCGGACCCTATAATTCACCCCTCCACTTT.

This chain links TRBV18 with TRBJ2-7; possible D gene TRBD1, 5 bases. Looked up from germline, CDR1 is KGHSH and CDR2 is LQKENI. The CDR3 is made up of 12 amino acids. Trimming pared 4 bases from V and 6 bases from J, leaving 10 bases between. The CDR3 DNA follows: TGTGCCAGCTCACTTCAGGGTGTCGAGCAGTACTTC. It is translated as CASSLQGVEQYF.

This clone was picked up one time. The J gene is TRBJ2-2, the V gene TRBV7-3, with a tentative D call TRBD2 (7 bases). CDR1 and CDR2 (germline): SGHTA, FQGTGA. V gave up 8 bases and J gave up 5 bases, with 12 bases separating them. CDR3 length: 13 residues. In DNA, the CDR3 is TGTGCCAGCTCTCGGGGGGCAACCGGGGAGCTGTTTTTT. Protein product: CASSRGATGELFF.